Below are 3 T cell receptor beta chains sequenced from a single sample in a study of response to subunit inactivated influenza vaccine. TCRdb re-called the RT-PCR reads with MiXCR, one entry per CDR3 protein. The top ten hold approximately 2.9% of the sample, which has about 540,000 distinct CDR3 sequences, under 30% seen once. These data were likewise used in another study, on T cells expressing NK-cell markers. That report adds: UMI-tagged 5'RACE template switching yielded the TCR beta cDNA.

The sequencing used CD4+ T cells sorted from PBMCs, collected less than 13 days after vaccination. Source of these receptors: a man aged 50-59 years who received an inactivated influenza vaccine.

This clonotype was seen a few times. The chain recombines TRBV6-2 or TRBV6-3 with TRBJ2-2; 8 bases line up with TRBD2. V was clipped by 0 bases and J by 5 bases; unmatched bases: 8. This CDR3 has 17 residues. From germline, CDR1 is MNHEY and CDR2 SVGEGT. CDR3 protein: CASSYSKAGAPTGELFF. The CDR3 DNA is TGTGCCAGCAGTTACTCGAAAGCGGGAGCCCCAACCGGGGAGCTGTTTTTT.

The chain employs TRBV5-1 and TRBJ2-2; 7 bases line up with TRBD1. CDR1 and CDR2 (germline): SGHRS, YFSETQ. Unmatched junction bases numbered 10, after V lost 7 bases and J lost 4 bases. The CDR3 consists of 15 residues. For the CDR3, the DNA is TGCGCCAGCGGTACGACAGGGACGGGCACCGGGGAGCTGTTTTTT. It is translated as CASGTTGTGTGELFF.

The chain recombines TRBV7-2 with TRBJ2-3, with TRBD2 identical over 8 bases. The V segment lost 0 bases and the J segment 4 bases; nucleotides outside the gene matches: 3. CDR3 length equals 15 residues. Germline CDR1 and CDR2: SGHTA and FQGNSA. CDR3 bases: TGTGCCAGCAGCTTAGCCGGGGGGGTCCCAGATACGCAGTATTTT. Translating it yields CASSLAGGVPDTQYF.